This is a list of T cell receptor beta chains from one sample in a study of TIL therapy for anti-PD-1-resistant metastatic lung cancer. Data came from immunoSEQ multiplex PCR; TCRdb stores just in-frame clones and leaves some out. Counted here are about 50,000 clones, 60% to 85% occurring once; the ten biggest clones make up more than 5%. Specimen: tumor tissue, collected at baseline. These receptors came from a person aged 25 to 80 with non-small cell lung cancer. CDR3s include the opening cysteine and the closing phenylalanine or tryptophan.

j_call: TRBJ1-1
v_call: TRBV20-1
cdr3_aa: CSANRGTEAFF

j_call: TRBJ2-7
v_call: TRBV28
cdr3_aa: CASTSGGKSYEQYF

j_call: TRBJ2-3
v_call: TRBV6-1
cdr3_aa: CASSKRTATTDTQYF

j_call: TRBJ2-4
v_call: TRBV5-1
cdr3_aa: CASRPQGAKNIQYF

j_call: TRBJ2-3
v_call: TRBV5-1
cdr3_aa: CASSLAYGTDTQYF

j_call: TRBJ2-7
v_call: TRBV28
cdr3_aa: CASSFLAGSSYEQYF

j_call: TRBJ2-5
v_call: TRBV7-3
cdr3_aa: CASSPGTAFQETQYF

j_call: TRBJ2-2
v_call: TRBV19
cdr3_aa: CASKLPGNTGELFF

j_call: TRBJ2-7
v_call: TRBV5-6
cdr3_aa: CASSAGPGVSGYF

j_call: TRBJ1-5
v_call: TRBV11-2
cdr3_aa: CASSLGQFGQPQHF

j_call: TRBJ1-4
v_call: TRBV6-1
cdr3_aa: CASSEIGGAKRPEKLFF

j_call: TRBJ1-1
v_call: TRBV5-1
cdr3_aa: CASSLTGPGYTEAFF

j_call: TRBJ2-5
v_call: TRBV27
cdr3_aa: CASSFRVVGETQYF

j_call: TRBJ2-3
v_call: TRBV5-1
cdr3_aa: CASSFTDTQYF

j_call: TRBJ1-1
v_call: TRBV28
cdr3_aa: CATLRNTEAFF

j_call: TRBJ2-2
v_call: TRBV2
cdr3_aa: CASRIQGAGELFF

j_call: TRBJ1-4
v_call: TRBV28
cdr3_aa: CASSGSFNEKLFF

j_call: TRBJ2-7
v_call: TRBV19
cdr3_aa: CASSPGFSYEQYF

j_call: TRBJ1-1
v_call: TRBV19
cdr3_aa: CASSILAVSGNTEAFF

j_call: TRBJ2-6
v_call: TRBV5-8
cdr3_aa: CASSRRPGQGPGANVLTF

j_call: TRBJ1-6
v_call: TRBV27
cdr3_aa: CASSLRQGRSSYNSPLHF

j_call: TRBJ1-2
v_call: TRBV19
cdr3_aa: CASSIDYGYTF